A selection of T cell receptor beta chains follows, all from one sample in a study of blood T cell repertoires in COVID-19. The protocol was immunoSEQ multiplex PCR, while the TCRdb copy is restricted to in-frame clones and leaves out a portion. The sample carries under 300,000 clones, approximately 83% recorded once. The sequencing sample was made of peripheral blood. These receptors all come from a woman aged 50 to 60 who had recovered from COVID-19. Both conserved end residues are part of each CDR3. The order of the fields is J gene, D gene, clone size, V gene, CDR3 protein, CDR3 DNA. The D gene is left open where the match is weak. Some rows have no size entry. The others give once, few or many, or a class for an expanded clone.

>TRBJ1-5|NA|NA|TRBV11-2
CASSTSAGYNQPQHF
TGTGCCAGCAGTACTAGCGCAGGTTACAATCAGCCCCAGCATTTT
>TRBJ2-5|NA|NA|TRBV19
CASSIGFAGAETQYF
TGTGCCAGTAGTATTGGTTTCGCAGGGGCGGAGACCCAGTACTTC
>TRBJ2-3|NA|NA|TRBV5-8
CASIPGQTITDTQYF
TGTGCCAGCATCCCGGGACAAACCATAACAGATACGCAGTATTTT
>TRBJ1-2|NA|NA|TRBV20-1
CSASDRQYGYTF
TGCAGTGCTAGTGACCGACAGTATGGCTACACCTTC
>TRBJ1-1|NA|NA|TRBV4-3
CASSPVGGNTEAFF
TGCGCCAGCAGCCCCGTGGGGGGGAACACTGAAGCTTTCTTT
>TRBJ1-2|NA|NA|TRBV18
CASSGQGIAGYTF
TGTGCCAGCTCAGGGCAGGGGATTGCTGGCTACACCTTC
>TRBJ2-3|NA|few|TRBV7-9
CASSLVRGMDTQYF
TGTGCCAGCAGCTTGGTTCGGGGAATGGATACGCAGTATTTT
>TRBJ2-3|TRBD2|NA|TRBV9
CASSLRTSADTQYF
TGTGCCAGCAGCCTAAGGACTAGCGCAGATACGCAGTATTTT
>TRBJ1-1|TRBD1|once|TRBV5-5
CASSWGQGGGTEAFF
TGTGCCAGCAGCTGGGGACAGGGCGGGGGCACTGAAGCTTTCTTT
>TRBJ1-1|NA|few|TRBV12-3/TRBV12-4
CASTAVNTEAFF
TGTGCCAGCACCGCGGTGAACACTGAAGCTTTCTTT
>TRBJ2-5|NA|once|TRBV30
CAWSSLETQYF
TGTGCCTGGAGTAGCTTGGAGACCCAGTACTTC
>TRBJ1-1|NA|NA|TRBV5-1
CASSLGQVENTEAFF
TGCGCCAGCAGCTTGGGGCAGGTCGAGAACACTGAAGCTTTCTTT
>TRBJ2-5|NA|NA|TRBV5-1
CASSFLREQETQYF
TGCGCCAGCAGCTTCCTAAGGGAGCAAGAGACCCAGTACTTC
>TRBJ2-2|NA|NA|TRBV7-3
CASTVGGPNTGELFF
TGTGCCAGCACCGTTGGGGGCCCGAACACCGGGGAGCTGTTTTTT
>TRBJ1-2|TRBD1|NA|TRBV3-1/TRBV3-2
CASSQGIGGFAVGGYTF
TGTGCCAGCAGCCAAGGAATAGGGGGCTTCGCCGTAGGTGGCTACACCTTC
>TRBJ2-2|NA|NA|TRBV4-1
CASSPVNTGELFF
TGCGCCAGCAGCCCTGTAAACACCGGGGAGCTGTTTTTT
>TRBJ2-3|TRBD2|NA|TRBV6-5
CASLGLAGVDTQYF
TGTGCCAGCCTGGGACTAGCGGGAGTGGATACGCAGTATTTT
>TRBJ1-3|NA|once|TRBV28
CASRTTGSSGNTIYF
TGTGCCAGCAGGACTACAGGGTCATCTGGAAACACCATATATTTT
>TRBJ2-3|NA|NA|TRBV3-1/TRBV3-2
CASSHSLGRTLGVDTQYF
TGTGCCAGCAGCCATTCTCTGGGTAGGACTCTCGGGGTAGATACGCAGTATTTT
>TRBJ2-7|NA|NA|TRBV28
CASSLIGGGEQYF
TGTGCCAGCAGTTTAATCGGGGGAGGAGAGCAGTACTTC
>TRBJ2-7|NA|NA|TRBV11-2
CASSLTQVSYEQYF
TGTGCCAGCAGCTTAACACAGGTTTCCTACGAGCAGTACTTC
>TRBJ2-5|NA|NA|TRBV7-3
CASSVGVVETQYF
TGTGCCAGCAGCGTAGGGGTGGTTGAGACCCAGTACTTC
>TRBJ2-7|NA|NA|TRBV9
CASSVLGTPSYEQYF
TGTGCCAGCAGCGTATTAGGGACACCCTCCTACGAGCAGTACTTC
>TRBJ2-3|TRBD2|NA|TRBV9
CASSVFSREVYADTQYF
TGTGCCAGCAGCGTATTTAGCCGGGAGGTGTATGCAGATACGCAGTATTTT
>TRBJ2-3|TRBD2|NA|TRBV5-8
CASSRGLSSGTTDTQYF
TGTGCCAGCAGCCGCGGCCTCTCTAGCGGAACCACAGATACGCAGTATTTT
>TRBJ1-2|NA|NA|TRBV30
CAWSILGAGYTF
TGTGCCTGGAGTATATTAGGGGCCGGCTACACCTTC
>TRBJ1-5|TRBD1|NA|TRBV30
CAWSHGTGTPSNQPQHF
TGTGCCTGGTCCCACGGGACAGGGACTCCTAGCAATCAGCCCCAGCATTTT
>TRBJ1-1|TRBD1|few|TRBV2
CASRKVGQGSNTEAFF
TGTGCCAGCAGGAAAGTCGGACAGGGTTCGAACACTGAAGCTTTCTTT
>TRBJ2-3|NA|NA|TRBV11-2
CASSLYLGATDTQYF
TGTGCCAGCAGCTTATATCTGGGGGCGACAGATACGCAGTATTTT
>TRBJ2-7|NA|NA|TRBV7-8
CASSLAYSYEQYF
TGTGCCAGCAGCTTAGCCTACTCCTACGAGCAGTACTTC
>TRBJ2-7|NA|NA|TRBV6-2/TRBV6-3
CASSSQSNYYEQYF
TGTGCCAGCAGTTCCCAGTCCAATTACTACGAGCAGTACTTC
>TRBJ1-1|NA|NA|TRBV28
CASSSPGHLAFF
TGTGCCAGCAGTTCTCCGGGACACTTAGCTTTCTTT
>TRBJ2-3|TRBD2|NA|TRBV5-4
CASSLQLAGASTDTQYF
TGTGCCAGCAGCCTGCAACTAGCGGGGGCTAGCACAGATACGCAGTATTTT
>TRBJ2-3|TRBD2|NA|TRBV5-1
CASSLRPTAGVTTDTQYF
TGCGCCAGCAGCCTCCGCCCGACGGCGGGAGTTACTACAGATACGCAGTATTTT
>TRBJ1-2|TRBD1|few|TRBV9
CASSAQGASGGYTF
TGTGCCAGCAGCGCCCAGGGGGCTAGTGGAGGCTACACCTTC
>TRBJ1-2|NA|NA|TRBV5-4
CASSSQLRVISGYGYTF
TGTGCCAGCAGCTCCCAGCTCCGGGTAATCTCGGGGTATGGCTACACCTTC
>TRBJ1-3|NA|NA|TRBV7-9
CASSWALQASSGNTIYF
TGTGCCAGCAGCTGGGCCCTACAGGCTTCCTCTGGAAACACCATATATTTT
>TRBJ1-2|NA|NA|TRBV3-1/TRBV3-2
CASSQDPDSSGGYTF
TGTGCCAGCAGCCAAGATCCCGACAGCTCAGGGGGCTACACCTTC
>TRBJ1-6|NA|NA|TRBV30
CAWSETAYNSPLHF
TGTGCCTGGAGTGAGACAGCCTATAATTCACCCCTCCACTTT
>TRBJ1-2|TRBD1|NA|TRBV19
CASLSLVRDRDNYGYTF
TGTGCCAGTTTGTCCCTTGTCCGGGACAGGGATAACTATGGCTACACCTTC
>TRBJ1-3|NA|NA|TRBV11-1
CASGGRGRTGNTIYF
TGTGCCAGCGGCGGTAGAGGGCGGACTGGAAACACCATATATTTT
>TRBJ2-7|NA|NA|TRBV3-1/TRBV3-2
CASSQHPLHSYEQYF
TGTGCCAGCAGCCAACACCCCCTACACAGCTACGAGCAGTACTTC
>TRBJ1-5|NA|NA|TRBV6-5
CASSLAEGNQPQHF
TGTGCCAGCAGTTTAGCCGAGGGAAATCAGCCCCAGCATTTT
>TRBJ2-3|TRBD2|few|TRBV6-4
CASSVTSGSTDTQYF
TGTGCCAGCAGTGTGACTAGCGGGAGTACCGATACGCAGTATTTT
>TRBJ2-2|NA|NA|TRBV2
CASSTDRKGDTGELFF
TGTGCCAGCAGCACTGACCGTAAGGGGGACACCGGGGAGCTGTTTTTT
>TRBJ1-1|NA|NA|TRBV7-2
CASKQDMNTEAFF
TGTGCCAGCAAGCAAGACATGAACACTGAAGCTTTCTTT